This T cell receptor (delta chain) was recorded in a study of γδ T cells in repeated Plasmodium falciparum infection. On the study more broadly: Four controlled malaria infections with P. falciparum NF54 spanned roughly 97 weeks. Timepoints: baseline, immediately before selected infections, and 21 days after every infection. Overall study results and limits: Vgamma9/Vdelta2+ T cells showed a stable polyclonal repertoire with shared TCRgamma sequences. One small rural Malian village, predominantly a single ethnic group, supplied the cohort.

TCRdb repeated clone calling on the multiplex PCR reads with CATT. The sample holds tens of thousands of delta-chain clones, 1.4% seen once. Concerning this clone: What it binds is not known. For this DNA, TCRdb reports the protein of a much larger clone, which diverges at residue 11, most likely from a read error; the protein presented here is translated directly from the DNA.

Bulk repertoires came from Vgamma9/Vdelta2+ or Vdelta2-negative gammadelta T cells flow-sorted from PBMC. CDR1 is GEAIGNYY and CDR2 is EKD in the germline V gene. J gave up 3 bases and V 6 bases, and 14 bases lay outside the gene matches. The CDR3 runs to 16 residues. Sequenced sample: gamma-delta T cells from blood. This chain connects TRDV2 to TRDJ1; 8 nucleotides line up with TRDD3. The J gene, left out of TCRdb, was set here by checking the DNA against germline. The clonotype comes from a pool of human donors (malaria-infected and uninfected, not separated). CDR3 region: CACTYWGFPYADKLIF. CDR3 DNA sequence: TGTGCCTGTACCTACTGGGGGTTTCCGTACGCCGATAAACTCATCTTT.